This T cell receptor (beta chain) was sequenced for a study of Ad26.COV2.S vaccination and SARS-CoV-2 variants. Across the study: Administration of Ad26.COV2.S was intramuscular, either once or twice 56 days apart. Study results and limitations: Similar non-spike TCR breadth was observed in recipients of vaccine and of placebo.

Germline CDR1 SGHTA, CDR2 FQGNSA. The CDR3 totals 14 residues. After removal of 4 bases from V and 5 bases from J, the junction contained 6 bases not matched to a gene. The method was immunoSEQ multiplex PCR; TCRdb's version includes in-frame clones alone and lacks a portion of them. Among more than 400,000 clones listed, roughly 91% were seen once. This clone appeared a single time. What it binds is unknown. Treatment: roughly 20 received Ad26.COV2.S at low or high dose, single or two shots; about five received placebo; per-sample allocation not given. It was on day 63 after the first vaccine or placebo injection that samples were taken.

The sequence derives from a person between 18 and 65 years old who received the Ad26.COV2.S COVID-19 vaccine or a placebo. The sequencing here drew on peripheral blood, taken in a trial of Ad26.COV2.S vaccine versus placebo. The chain is built from TRBV7-2 and TRBJ2-7; 9 bases are a match to TRBD2. CDR3 loop: CASSSLAGSHEQYF. The CDR3 region has the DNA TGTGCCAGCAGCTCCCTAGCGGGATCCCACGAGCAGTACTTC.